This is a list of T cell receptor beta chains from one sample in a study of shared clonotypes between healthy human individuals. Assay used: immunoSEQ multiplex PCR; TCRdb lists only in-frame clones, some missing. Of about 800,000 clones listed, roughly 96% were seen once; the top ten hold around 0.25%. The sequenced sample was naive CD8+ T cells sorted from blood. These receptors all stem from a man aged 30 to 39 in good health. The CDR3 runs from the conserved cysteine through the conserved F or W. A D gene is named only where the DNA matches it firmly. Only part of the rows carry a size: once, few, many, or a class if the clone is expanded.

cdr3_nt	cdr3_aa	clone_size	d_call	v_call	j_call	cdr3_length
TGTGCCAGCAGCGCAAATGTCGGGGAGGGACGCAATGAGCAGTTCTTC	CASSANVGEGRNEQFF	NA	TRBD2	TRBV9	TRBJ2-1	16
TGTGCCAGCAGTTTAGGGCTGAGCTACGAGCAGTACTTC	CASSLGLSYEQYF	once	NA	TRBV27	TRBJ2-7	13
TGTGCCAGCAGTTTTGTAGGGCCCTACAATGAGCAGTTCTTC	CASSFVGPYNEQFF	NA	NA	TRBV27	TRBJ2-1	14
TGCGCCAGCAGCCAAGGGGCCAGCGGGAGCTACGAGCAGTACTTC	CASSQGASGSYEQYF	NA	TRBD2	TRBV4-1	TRBJ2-7	15
TGTGCCAGCAGCTTGGACAGGGTCAGACAAGAGACCCAGTACTTC	CASSLDRVRQETQYF	once	TRBD1	TRBV11-2	TRBJ2-5	15
TGCGCCAGCAGTGAAGCGAACGCCGGGGAGCTGTTTTTT	CASSEANAGELFF	NA	NA	TRBV10-1	TRBJ2-2	13
TGTGCCAGCACCTATACTTCTAGACCCCACGAGCAGTACTTC	CASTYTSRPHEQYF	few	NA	TRBV7-9	TRBJ2-7	14
TGTGCCAGCAGTTCATACCGGGACACCAACACCGGGGAGCTGTTTTTT	CASSSYRDTNTGELFF	NA	NA	TRBV27	TRBJ2-2	16
TGTGCCTGGAGTACCTTAGAGACTAGCGGGAGTGAGCAGTTCTTC	CAWSTLETSGSEQFF	once	TRBD2	TRBV30	TRBJ2-1	15
TGTGCCAGCAGCCCCAAACAGGGGGCCGCAGATACGCAGTATTTT	CASSPKQGAADTQYF	NA	TRBD1	TRBV7-9	TRBJ2-3	15
TGTGCCAGCACCAAGACAGGGAGTGAGCAGTTCTTC	CASTKTGSEQFF	NA	TRBD1	TRBV27	TRBJ2-1	12
TGTGCCAGCAGCACACGAGGGAACGGCTACACCTTC	CASSTRGNGYTF	NA	NA	TRBV21-1	TRBJ1-2	12
TGTGCCAGTAGTAAACGGACTAGCGGGAGTTACTACGAGCAGTACTTC	CASSKRTSGSYYEQYF	NA	TRBD2	TRBV19	TRBJ2-7	16
TGTGCCAGCAGCGCCTGGAAAGGGGCCTACGAGCAGTACTTC	CASSAWKGAYEQYF	NA	NA	TRBV7-9	TRBJ2-7	14
TGTGCCAGTAGCCCTGGGTCAGGGGGTATTGGTACTGAAGCTTTCTTT	CASSPGSGGIGTEAFF	NA	TRBD1	TRBV19	TRBJ1-1	16
TGCAGCGTTGGGCTAGCGGGAGGCCCCGGGGAGCTGTTTTTT	CSVGLAGGPGELFF	NA	TRBD2	TRBV29-1	TRBJ2-2	14
TGCGCCAGCAGCTTGGTGGGCCCAGAGCGGGAGTTAGATACGCAGTATTTT	CASSLVGPERELDTQYF	NA	TRBD2	TRBV5-1	TRBJ2-3	17
TGTGCCAGCAGCTTATTGGATAGCAATCAGCCCCAGCATTTT	CASSLLDSNQPQHF	NA	NA	TRBV7-2	TRBJ1-5	14
TGTGCCAGCAGCTTATTGGGTAGTAACTATGGCTACACCTTC	CASSLLGSNYGYTF	NA	NA	TRBV7-2	TRBJ1-2	14
TGTGCCAGCAGTTTGTCGGGCTCCTACGAGCAGTACTTC	CASSLSGSYEQYF	NA	NA	TRBV27	TRBJ2-7	13
TGTGCCAGCAGTAACCGGGACACCTACACCGGGGAGCTGTTTTTT	CASSNRDTYTGELFF	NA	NA	TRBV7-8	TRBJ2-2	15
NA	CASSIDSRVAFGTFF	NA	NA	TRBV27	TRBJ1-1	15
TGTGCCAGCGACGGGGGAGGAGATACGCAGTATTTT	CASDGGGDTQYF	NA	NA	TRBV28	TRBJ2-3	12
TGTGCCACCAGCAGAGATGGGGGGCGGAGAGGCAATCAGCCCCAGCATTTT	CATSRDGGRRGNQPQHF	NA	NA	TRBV15	TRBJ1-5	17
TGTGCCAGCAGCCCCTCGCTCGGGACTAGTCCCTACAATGAGCAGTTCTTC	CASSPSLGTSPYNEQFF	NA	TRBD2	TRBV11-3	TRBJ2-1	17
TGTGCCAGCAGCTGGCAGGGTTACGAGCAGTACTTC	CASSWQGYEQYF	NA	NA	TRBV7-9	TRBJ2-7	12
TGTGCCAGAAGCCCTAGGACACGTCATACCCCTGAAGCTTTCTTT	CARSPRTRHTPEAFF	NA	NA	TRBV5-3	TRBJ1-1	15
TGTGCCAGCAGTAGGGACAGCCCTTACAATGAGCAGTTCTTC	CASSRDSPYNEQFF	NA	TRBD1	TRBV6-5	TRBJ2-1	14
TGTGCCAGCAGCCCGACAGGGATTTTCGACGAGCAGTACTTC	CASSPTGIFDEQYF	NA	TRBD1	TRBV9	TRBJ2-7	14